The T cell receptor (beta chain) under discussion was sequenced for a study of blood T cell repertoires in COVID-19. In the study overall: PBMCs, B-cell-depleted T cells, or T cells provided the cDNA or gDNA that made up the material.

This clone was found a few times. The CDR3 runs to 13 residues. The ends were cut back, 0 bases at V and 4 bases at J, with 7 bases in the middle. Germline assignment: CDR1 SGHNT and CDR2 YYREEE (reference sequence). Generated by immunoSEQ multiplex PCR, the TCRdb table keeps only in-frame clones and is missing some. The repertoire has around 46,000 clones, about 90% of them found once; the top ten carry around 2.2%. The source is a woman older than 75 with COVID-19, enrolled during active disease. Input material: peripheral blood. This rearrangement joins TRBV5-4 to TRBJ1-2; D possibly corresponds to TRBD1 (6 bases). CDR3 bases: TGTGCCAGCAGCTTGGACAGGGCCTATGGCTACACCTTC. Protein sequence: CASSLDRAYGYTF.